These 17 T cell receptor beta chains originate from one sample sequenced in a study of shared clonotypes between healthy human individuals. Sequenced by immunoSEQ multiplex PCR; TCRdb stores in-frame clones only, minus some. The repertoire has approximately 620,000 clones, about 96% of them found once; the top ten carry roughly 0.05%. Input material: naive CD4+ T cells sorted from blood. Specified subset: CD45RA+ positively selected. Receptors originate from a woman younger than 45 in good health.

The chain combines TRBV27 with TRBJ2-7; 9 nucleotides agree with TRBD1. V was clipped by 5 bases and J by 2 bases; unmatched bases: 16. The CDR3 runs 18 residues. Germline CDR1 and CDR2: MNHEY and SMNVEV (reference sequence). DNA of the CDR3: TGTGCCAGCAGTCTCCGAACTCGGGACAGGGTAGGTCCCTACGAGCAGTACTTC. Encoded protein: CASSLRTRDRVGPYEQYF.

CDR3 nucleotide sequence: TGTGCCTGGAATAGCGGAGAGGAGACCCAGTACTTC. It specifies CAWNSGEETQYF. J is TRBJ2-5 and V is TRBV30; maybe TRBD2 (6 bases). The V end was cut by 4 bases, the J end by 5 bases, with 11 bases between. The length of the CDR3 is 12 residues. Germline lookup yields CDR1 GTSNPN and CDR2 SVGIG (reference sequence).

The chain couples TRBV6-5 to TRBJ1-1; TRBD1 matches at 8 bases. The length of the CDR3 is 13 residues. Germline CDR1 and CDR2: MNHEY and SVGAGI. Trimming cost V 7 bases and J 3 bases; bases outside gene matches: 4. DNA of the CDR3: TGTGCCAGCAATCGACAGGGGTACACTGAAGCTTTCTTT. It specifies CASNRQGYTEAFF.

The rearrangement uses TRBV6-8 and TRBJ1-1; 7 bases agree with TRBD1. Germline loops: CDR1 MNHGY, CDR2 SAAAGT. V dropped 6 bases and J dropped 11; count of bases not matched to a gene: 6. The CDR3 length is 11 residues. The CDR3 region is CASRTGAGAFF. The DNA of the CDR3 is TGTGCCAGCAGAACAGGGGCGGGGGCTTTCTTT.

The chain has TRBV5-1 and TRBJ2-7; 12 bases are a match to TRBD2. The J segment lost 2 bases and the V segment lost 3 bases, leaving 3 bases of the junction unmatched. In germline, CDR1 is SGHRS, CDR2 YFSETQ. The CDR3 sequence is 15 residues long. Here the CDR3 DNA reads TGCGCCAGCAGCTCGACTAGCGGGAGAACCTACGAGCAGTACTTC. It codes for CASSSTSGRTYEQYF.

This clone was detected only once. The V and J genes are TRBV29-1 and TRBJ2-2; the D gene is possibly TRBD2 (6 bases). CDR3 length equals 16 residues. CDR1 is SQVTM, CDR2 ANQGSEA, per germline. V was pared by 7 bases and J by 6 bases, with 24 bases between. The CDR3 reads CSGVRAGGGKSGELFF. Written as DNA, the CDR3 is TGCAGCGGGGTCCGGGCTGGGGGAGGAAAGTCCGGGGAGCTGTTTTTT.

V gene TRBV4-2 combines with J gene TRBJ2-7, with 13 positions matching TRBD2. The CDR3 length is 19 residues. CDR1 is LGHNA and CDR2 is YNFKEQ in the germline V gene. With V trimmed by 4 bases and J by 0 bases, 12 bases remained unmatched. CDR3 nucleotides: TGTGCCAGCAGCCCCCGTGGACTAGCGGGAGACACGAGCTCCTACGAGCAGTACTTC. Its protein is CASSPRGLAGDTSSYEQYF.

V is TRBV18 and J is TRBJ2-7; 10 bases match TRBD1. Germline loops: CDR1 KGHSH, CDR2 LQKENI. The CDR3 loop spans 15 amino acids. The V and J ends lost 6 bases and 5 bases, in that order; junction bases with no gene match: 10. CDR3 coding DNA: TGTGCCAGCTCTCCGGGCACGGGACAGGGGAACGAGCAGTACTTC. Translation gives CASSPGTGQGNEQYF.

The chain couples TRBV5-1 to TRBJ2-5; maybe TRBD1 (5 bases). Germline assignment: CDR1 SGHRS and CDR2 YFSETQ. V was clipped by 4 bases and J by 4 bases, with 17 bases between them. The CDR3 runs 15 residues. The CDR3 loop reads CASSQSLQGGETQYF. CDR3 nucleotides: TGCGCCAGCAGCCAATCTTTGCAGGGTGGAGAGACCCAGTACTTC.

This chain uses TRBV18 with TRBJ2-7; D gene ambiguous. V lost 6 bases and J 7 bases, leaving 10 bases between the germline ends. The germline V gene has CDR1 KGHSH and CDR2 LQKENI. The CDR3 runs 11 residues. CDR3: CASSPLREQYF. The CDR3 region has the DNA TGTGCCAGCTCCCCTTTGCGGGAGCAGTACTTC. Looking up the rest from reference TRBV18 and TRBJ2-7 gives the full variable domain: NAGVMQNPRHLVRRRGQEARLRCSPMKGHSHVYWYRQLPEEGLKFMVYLQKENIIDESGMPKERFSAEFPKEGPSILRIQQVVRGDSAAYFCASSPLREQYFGPGTRLTVT.

This chain joins TRBV19 and TRBJ1-4, with D maybe TRBD1 (6 bases). The CDR3 sequence is 14 residues long. V was clipped by 5 bases and J by 4 bases, with 11 bases between them. Germline CDR1 LNHDA, CDR2 SQIVND (reference sequence). Written as DNA, the CDR3 is TGTGCCAGTAGTCCGGGACATTTTAATGAAAAACTGTTTTTT. Amino acids: CASSPGHFNEKLFF.

The chain couples TRBV27 to TRBJ1-1; D is unclear. CDR3 length: 14 residues. Trimming pared 1 base from V and 5 bases from J, leaving 11 bases between. The V gene's germline CDR1 is MNHEY and CDR2 SMNVEV (reference sequence). The CDR3 sequence: CASSLFPTGTEAFF. CDR3 sequence (DNA): TGTGCCAGCAGTTTATTCCCCACGGGGACTGAAGCTTTCTTT.

This clone was recorded a few times. The chain joins TRBV27 to TRBJ1-1; no definite D call. The V and J ends lost 4 bases and 1 base respectively, with 7 bases between them. The CDR3 is 13 residues long. CDR1 and CDR2 from the germline V gene are MNHEY and SMNVEV (reference sequence). CDR3 protein: CASSSWGNTEAFF. In DNA, the CDR3 is TGTGCCAGCAGTTCGTGGGGGAACACTGAAGCTTTCTTT.

The CDR3 here is CASSLSAEETQYF. For the CDR3, the DNA is TGTGCCAGCAGCCTATCCGCAGAAGAGACCCAGTACTTC. The chain is built from TRBV5-4 and TRBJ2-5; no clear D gene. This CDR3 is 13 amino acids long. Germline V gene lookup returns CDR1 SGHNT and CDR2 YYREEE (reference sequence). The V and J ends lost 4 bases and 3 bases respectively, with 10 bases between them.

This chain links TRBV2 with TRBJ2-3; D is possibly TRBD1 or TRBD2 (5 bases each). V lost 6 bases and J 0 bases, leaving 7 bases between the germline ends. Germline loops: CDR1 SNHLY, CDR2 FYNNEI. The CDR3 loop spans 13 amino acids. In DNA form, the CDR3 reads TGTGCCAGCAGACGGGACAGCACAGATACGCAGTATTTT. Translated, it gives CASRRDSTDTQYF.

The chain joins TRBV5-1 to TRBJ1-1; D is possibly TRBD1 (6 bases). Trimming left V 3 bases short and J 7 bases short, with 7 bases between. The CDR3 sequence is 11 residues long. Germline V gives CDR1 SGHRS, CDR2 YFSETQ. CDR3 protein: CASSSGVEAFF. The CDR3 DNA sequence: TGCGCCAGCAGCTCAGGGGTTGAAGCTTTCTTT.

The chain couples TRBV18 to TRBJ1-1; D is ambiguous. V lost 5 bases, J lost 5 bases, and 15 bases lay in between. CDR3 size: 14 residues. Looked up from germline, CDR1 is KGHSH and CDR2 is LQKENI. The CDR3 sequence is CASSVGQAQTEAFF. DNA for the CDR3: TGTGCCAGCTCAGTCGGGCAAGCACAAACTGAAGCTTTCTTT.